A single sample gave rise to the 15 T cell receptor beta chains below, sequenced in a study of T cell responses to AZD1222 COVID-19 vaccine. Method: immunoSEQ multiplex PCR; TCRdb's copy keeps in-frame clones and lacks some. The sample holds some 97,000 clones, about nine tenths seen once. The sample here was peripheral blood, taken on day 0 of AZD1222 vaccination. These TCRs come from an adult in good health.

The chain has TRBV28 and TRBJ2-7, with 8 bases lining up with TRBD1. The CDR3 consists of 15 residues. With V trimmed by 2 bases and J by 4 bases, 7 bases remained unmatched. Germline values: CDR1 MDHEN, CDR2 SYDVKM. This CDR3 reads CASSLNPGGSYEQYF. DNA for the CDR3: TGTGCCAGCAGTTTAAACCCAGGGGGCTCGTACGAGCAGTACTTC.

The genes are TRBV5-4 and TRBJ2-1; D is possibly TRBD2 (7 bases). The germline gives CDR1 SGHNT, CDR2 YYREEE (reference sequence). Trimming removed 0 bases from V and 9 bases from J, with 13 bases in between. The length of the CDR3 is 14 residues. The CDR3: CASSLGEGEGEQFF. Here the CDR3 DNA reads TGTGCCAGCAGCTTGGGGGAGGGGGAGGGTGAGCAGTTCTTC.

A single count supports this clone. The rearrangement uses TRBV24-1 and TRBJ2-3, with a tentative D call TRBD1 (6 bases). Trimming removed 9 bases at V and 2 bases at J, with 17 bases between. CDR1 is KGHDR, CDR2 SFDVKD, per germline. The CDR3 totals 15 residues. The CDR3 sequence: CATRSAQGYTDTQYF. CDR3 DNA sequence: TGTGCCACCCGTTCCGCACAGGGCTACACAGATACGCAGTATTTT.

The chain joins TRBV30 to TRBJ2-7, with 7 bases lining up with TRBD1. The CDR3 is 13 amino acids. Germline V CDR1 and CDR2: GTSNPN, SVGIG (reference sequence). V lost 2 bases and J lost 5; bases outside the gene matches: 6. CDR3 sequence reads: CAWSRSQGDEQYF. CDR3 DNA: TGTGCCTGGAGTAGGAGCCAGGGGGACGAGCAGTACTTC.

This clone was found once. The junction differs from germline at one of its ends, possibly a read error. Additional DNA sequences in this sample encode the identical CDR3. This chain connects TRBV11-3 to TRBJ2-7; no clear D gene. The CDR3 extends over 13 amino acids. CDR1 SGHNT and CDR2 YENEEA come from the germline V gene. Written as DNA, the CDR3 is TGCGCCAGCAGCTTATCCAGCTCCTACGAGCAGTACTTC. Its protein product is CASSLSSSYEQYF.

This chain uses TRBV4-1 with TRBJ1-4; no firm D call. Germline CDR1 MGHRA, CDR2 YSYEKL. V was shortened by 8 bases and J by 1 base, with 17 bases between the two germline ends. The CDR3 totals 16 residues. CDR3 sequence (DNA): TGCGCCAGCGCAGGAAGGGTATTAGTAACTAATGAAAAACTGTTTTTT. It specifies CASAGRVLVTNEKLFF.

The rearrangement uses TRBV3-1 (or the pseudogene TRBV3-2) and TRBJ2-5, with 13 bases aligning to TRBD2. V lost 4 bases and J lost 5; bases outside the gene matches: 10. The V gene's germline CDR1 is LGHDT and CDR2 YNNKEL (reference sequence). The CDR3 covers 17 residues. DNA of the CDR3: TGTGCCAGCAGCCCACCTCAGGGACTAGCGGGGTGGGAGACCCAGTACTTC. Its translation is CASSPPQGLAGWETQYF.

CDR3 sequence: CSVYTSGPVSSYNEQFF. The DNA of the CDR3 is TGCAGCGTCTATACTAGCGGGCCAGTTAGCTCCTACAATGAGCAGTTCTTC. The chain couples TRBV29-1 to TRBJ2-1; 9 nucleotides match TRBD2. The CDR3 sequence is 17 residues long. The V gene end was trimmed by 6 bases and the J gene end by 0 bases; junction bases not matched to a gene: 12. The germline V gene encodes CDR1 SQVTM and CDR2 ANQGSEA.

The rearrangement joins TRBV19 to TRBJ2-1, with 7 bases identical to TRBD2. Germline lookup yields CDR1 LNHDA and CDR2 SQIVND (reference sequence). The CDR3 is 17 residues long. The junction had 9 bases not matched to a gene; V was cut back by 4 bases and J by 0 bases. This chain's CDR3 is CASSSRAGVSSYNEQFF. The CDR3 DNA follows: TGTGCCAGTAGTAGTCGTGCGGGGGTAAGCTCCTACAATGAGCAGTTCTTC.

Here the CDR3 DNA reads TGTGCCAGTAGGGAAGGACAGGGACTGCGAGGTACGCAGTATTTT. Amino acid sequence: CASREGQGLRGTQYF. The chain links TRBV19 to TRBJ2-3, with 8 nucleotides matching TRBD1. V was clipped by 6 bases and J by 8 bases; unmatched bases: 13. CDR3 length: 15 residues. Germline CDR1 and CDR2: LNHDA and SQIVND (reference sequence).

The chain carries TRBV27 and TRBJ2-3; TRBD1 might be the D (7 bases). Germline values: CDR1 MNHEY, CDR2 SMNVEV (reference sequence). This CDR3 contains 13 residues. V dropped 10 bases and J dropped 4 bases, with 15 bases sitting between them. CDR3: CATQGGGPDTQYF. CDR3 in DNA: TGTGCCACTCAGGGGGGCGGGCCAGATACGCAGTATTTT.

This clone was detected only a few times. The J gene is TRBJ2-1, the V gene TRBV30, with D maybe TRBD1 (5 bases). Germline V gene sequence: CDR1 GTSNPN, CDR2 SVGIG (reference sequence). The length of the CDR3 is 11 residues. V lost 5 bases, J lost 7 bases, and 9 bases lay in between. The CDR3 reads CAWQGRNEQFF. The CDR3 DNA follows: TGTGCCTGGCAGGGCCGGAATGAGCAGTTCTTC.

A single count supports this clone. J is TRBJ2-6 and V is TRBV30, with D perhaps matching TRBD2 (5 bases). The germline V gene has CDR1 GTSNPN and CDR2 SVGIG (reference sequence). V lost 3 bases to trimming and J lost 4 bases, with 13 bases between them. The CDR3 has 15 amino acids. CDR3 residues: CAWSYQRSGANVLTF. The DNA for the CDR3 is TGTGCCTGGAGCTATCAGCGGTCCGGGGCCAACGTCCTGACTTTC.

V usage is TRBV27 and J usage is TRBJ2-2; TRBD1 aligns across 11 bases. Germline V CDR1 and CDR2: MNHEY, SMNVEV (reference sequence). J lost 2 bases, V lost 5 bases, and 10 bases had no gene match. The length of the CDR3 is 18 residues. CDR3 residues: CASSPWVGQGVNTGELFF. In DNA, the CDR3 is TGTGCCAGCAGTCCTTGGGTGGGACAGGGGGTTAACACCGGGGAGCTGTTTTTT.

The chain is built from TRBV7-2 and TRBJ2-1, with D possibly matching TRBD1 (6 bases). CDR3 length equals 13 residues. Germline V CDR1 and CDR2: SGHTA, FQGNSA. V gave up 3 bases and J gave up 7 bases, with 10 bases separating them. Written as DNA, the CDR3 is TGTGCCAGCAGCTTTCAACAGGGTAATGAGCAGTTCTTC. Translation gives CASSFQQGNEQFF.